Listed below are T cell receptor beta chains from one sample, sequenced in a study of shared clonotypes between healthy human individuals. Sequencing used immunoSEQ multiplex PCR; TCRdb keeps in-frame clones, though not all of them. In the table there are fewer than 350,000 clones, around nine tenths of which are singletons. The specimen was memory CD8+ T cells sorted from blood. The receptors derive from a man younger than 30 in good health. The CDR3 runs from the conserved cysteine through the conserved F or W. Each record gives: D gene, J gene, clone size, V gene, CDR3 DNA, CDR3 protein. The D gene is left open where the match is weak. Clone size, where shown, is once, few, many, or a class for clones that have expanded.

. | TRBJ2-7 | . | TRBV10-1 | TGCGCCAGCAGTGAGACAACAACCTACGAGCAGTACTTC | CASSETTTYEQYF
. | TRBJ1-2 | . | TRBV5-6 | TGTGCCAGCAGCTTGTTTTGGGGGCTTATCTATGGCTACACCTTC | CASSLFWGLIYGYTF
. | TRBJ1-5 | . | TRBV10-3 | TGTGCCATCAGTGATATCGTCAACCAGCCCCAGCATTTT | CAISDIVNQPQHF
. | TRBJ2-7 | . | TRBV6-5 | TGTGCCAGCAGTTACGCAGGGGTGGGGGAGCAGTACTTC | CASSYAGVGEQYF
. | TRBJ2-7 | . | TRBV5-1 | TGCGCCAGCAGCTTGGAGATGGCTTCGATCGAGCAGTACTTC | CASSLEMASIEQYF
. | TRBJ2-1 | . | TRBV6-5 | TGTGCCAGCAGTTATGGCGAAAACAATGAGCAGTTCTTC | CASSYGENNEQFF
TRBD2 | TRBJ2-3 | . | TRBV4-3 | TGCGCCAGCAGCCGGATCGCGGGAGAATTGAGTAGCACAGATACGCAGTATTTT | CASSRIAGELSSTDTQYF
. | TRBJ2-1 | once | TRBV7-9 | TGTGCCAGCAGCTTTTCTTGGGTGAGCTCCTACAATGAGCAGTTCTTC | CASSFSWVSSYNEQFF
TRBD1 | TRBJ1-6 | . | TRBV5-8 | TGTGCCAGCAGCCGCGACAGGGGGTTCTATAATTCACCCCTCCACTTT | CASSRDRGFYNSPLHF
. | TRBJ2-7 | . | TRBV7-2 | TGTGCCAGCAGCTCTGTTGTGGGGGGTTTCTACGAGCAGTACTTC | CASSSVVGGFYEQYF
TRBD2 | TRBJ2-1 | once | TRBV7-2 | TGTGCCAGCAGGTCAGCGGGAGCCTACAATGAGCAGTTCTTC | CASRSAGAYNEQFF
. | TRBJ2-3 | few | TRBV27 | TGTGCCAGCAGTTTTCTTGGCAGCCTCACAGATACGCAGTATTTT | CASSFLGSLTDTQYF
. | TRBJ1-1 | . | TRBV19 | TGTGCCAGTAGAAGACAGGAATGGAACACTGAAGCTTTCTTT | CASRRQEWNTEAFF
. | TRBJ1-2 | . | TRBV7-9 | TGTGCCAGCAGCTTGGGGGGATTGGTCTATGGCTACACCTTC | CASSLGGLVYGYTF
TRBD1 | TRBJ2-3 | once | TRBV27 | TGTGCCAGCGGTTTTTCAGGGGGCTCCCCAGATACGCAGTATTTT | CASGFSGGSPDTQYF
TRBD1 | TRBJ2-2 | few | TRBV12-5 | TGTGCTAGTGGTTTGGGACAGGGGGACACCGGGGAGCTGTTTTTT | CASGLGQGDTGELFF
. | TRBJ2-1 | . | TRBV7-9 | TGTGCCAGCAGCCCGCGAGATAGGGACGCCATGAGGTACAATGAGCAGTTCTTC | CASSPRDRDAMRYNEQFF
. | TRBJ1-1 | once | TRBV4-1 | TGCGCCAGCAGACCTCGGGACACAAGCAACACTGAAGCTTTCTTT | CASRPRDTSNTEAFF
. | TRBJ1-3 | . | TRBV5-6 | TGTGCCAGCAGCTTAATGGGTGACTCTGGAAACACCATATATTTT | CASSLMGDSGNTIYF
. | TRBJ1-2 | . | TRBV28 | TGTGCCAGCAGTTTCTCGGCGGGGAATGGCTACACCTTC | CASSFSAGNGYTF
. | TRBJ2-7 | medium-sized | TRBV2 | TGTGCCAGCAGACCACAGGGAGCCTCCTACGAGCAGTACTTC | CASRPQGASYEQYF
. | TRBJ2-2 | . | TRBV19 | TGTGCCAGTAGTATCGATGGAGGGAACACCGGGGAGCTGTTTTTT | CASSIDGGNTGELFF
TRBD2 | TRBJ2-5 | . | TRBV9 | TGTGCCAGCAGCGTAGAGACGGACCCGGGACTACAAGAGACCCAGTACTTC | CASSVETDPGLQETQYF
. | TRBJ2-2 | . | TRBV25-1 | TGTGCCAGCGCGCAGGGTGGGGAGCTGTTTTTT | CASAQGGELFF
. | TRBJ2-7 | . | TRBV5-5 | TGTGCCAGCAGCTTGGACGTAGCGAGGCTTAGCTCCTACGAGCAGTACTTC | CASSLDVARLSSYEQYF
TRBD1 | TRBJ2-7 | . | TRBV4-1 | TGCGCCAGCAGTCTTTCCGGGACAGGGAACTACGAGCAGTACTTC | CASSLSGTGNYEQYF
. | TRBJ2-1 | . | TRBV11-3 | TGTGCCAGCAGCTTAGAGGGCGACAATGAGCAGTTCTTC | CASSLEGDNEQFF
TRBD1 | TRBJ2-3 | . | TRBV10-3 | TGTGCCATCAGCGGACAGGGGTATAGCACAGATACGCAGTATTTT | CAISGQGYSTDTQYF
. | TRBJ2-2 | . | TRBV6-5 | TGTGCCAGCAGTCCGAATCCAGGGGTTTCCGGGGAGCTGTTTTTT | CASSPNPGVSGELFF
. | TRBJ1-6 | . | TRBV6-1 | TGTGCCAGCAGTGAATTGGACTCCTATAATTCACCCCTCCACTTT | CASSELDSYNSPLHF
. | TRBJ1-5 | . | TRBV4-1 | TGCGCCAGCAGCCAAGGGTGGGGGCGACCTTGGCAGCCCCAGCATTTT | CASSQGWGRPWQPQHF
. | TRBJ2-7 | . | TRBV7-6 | TGTGCCAGCAGCTTTGGTTCTGGAGCCACCTACGAGCAGTACTTC | CASSFGSGATYEQYF
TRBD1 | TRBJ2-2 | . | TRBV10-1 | TGCGCCAGCAGTGGCAGGGGGACCGGGGAGCTGTTTTTT | CASSGRGTGELFF
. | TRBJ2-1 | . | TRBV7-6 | TGTGCCAGCAGCCCCAGCCGGGACTCCCTCCATGAGCAGTTCTTC | CASSPSRDSLHEQFF
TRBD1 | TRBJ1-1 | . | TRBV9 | TGTGCCAGCAGCGTAGCCTTGACAGGGCGCACTGAAGCTTTCTTT | CASSVALTGRTEAFF
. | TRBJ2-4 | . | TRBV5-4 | TGTGCCAGCAGCGTGGACAGAATGAAAAACATTCAGTACTTC | CASSVDRMKNIQYF
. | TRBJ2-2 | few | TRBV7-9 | TGTGCCAGCAGCCCCAACGTTGGGGGGTTGCACACCGGGGAGCTGTTTTTT | CASSPNVGGLHTGELFF
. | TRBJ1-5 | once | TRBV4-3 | TGCGCCAGCAGCCAAGATTGGGGGGATGCCAATCAGCCCCAGCATTTT | CASSQDWGDANQPQHF
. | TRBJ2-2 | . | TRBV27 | TGTGCCAGCAAAACAGTGAACACCGGGGAGCTGTTTTTT | CASKTVNTGELFF
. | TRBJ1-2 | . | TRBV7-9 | TGTGCCAGCAGCGTCGACAGGAGCTATGGCTACACCTTC | CASSVDRSYGYTF
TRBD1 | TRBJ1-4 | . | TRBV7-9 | TGTGCCAGCACCCAGGGGGGTGAAGGGACTAATGAAAAACTGTTTTTT | CASTQGGEGTNEKLFF